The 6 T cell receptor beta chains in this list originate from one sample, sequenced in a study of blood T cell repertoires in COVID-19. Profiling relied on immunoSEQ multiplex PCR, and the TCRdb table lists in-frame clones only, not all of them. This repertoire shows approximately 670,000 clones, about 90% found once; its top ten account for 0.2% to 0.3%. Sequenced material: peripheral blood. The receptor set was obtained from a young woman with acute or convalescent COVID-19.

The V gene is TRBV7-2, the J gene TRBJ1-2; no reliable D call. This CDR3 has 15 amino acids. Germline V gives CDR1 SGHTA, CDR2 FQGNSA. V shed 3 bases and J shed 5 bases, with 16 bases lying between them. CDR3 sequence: CASSFSAGRGYGYTF. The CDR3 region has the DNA TGTGCCAGCAGCTTCTCTGCCGGGCGCGGGTATGGCTACACCTTC.

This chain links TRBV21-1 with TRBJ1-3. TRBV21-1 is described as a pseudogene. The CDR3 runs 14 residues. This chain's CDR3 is CASSNGGSGNTIYF. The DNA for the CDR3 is TGTGCCAGCAGCAACGGGGGGTCTGGAAACACCATATATTTT.

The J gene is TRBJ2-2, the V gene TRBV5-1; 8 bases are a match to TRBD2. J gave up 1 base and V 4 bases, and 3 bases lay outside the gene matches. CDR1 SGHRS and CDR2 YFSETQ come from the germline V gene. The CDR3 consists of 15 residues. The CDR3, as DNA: TGCGCCAGCAGCCCCCGGGAGGGGAACACCGGGGAGCTGTTTTTT. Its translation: CASSPREGNTGELFF. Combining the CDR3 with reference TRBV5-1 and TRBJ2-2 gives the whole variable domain KAGVTQTPRYLIKTRGQQVTLSCSPISGHRSVSWYQQTPGQGLQFLFEYFSETQRNKGNFPGRFSGRQFSNSRSEMNVSTLELGDSALYLCASSPREGNTGELFFGEGSRLTVL.

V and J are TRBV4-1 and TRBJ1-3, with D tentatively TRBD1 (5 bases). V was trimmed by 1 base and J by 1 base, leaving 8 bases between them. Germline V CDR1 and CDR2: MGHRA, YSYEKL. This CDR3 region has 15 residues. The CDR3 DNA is TGCGCCAGCAGCCAAGCAGGGTCTTCTGGAAACACCATATATTTT. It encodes CASSQAGSSGNTIYF.

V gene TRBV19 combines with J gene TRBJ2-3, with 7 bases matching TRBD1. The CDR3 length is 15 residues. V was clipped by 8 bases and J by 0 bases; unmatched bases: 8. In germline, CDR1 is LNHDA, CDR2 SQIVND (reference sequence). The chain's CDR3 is CASGTGVTSTDTQYF. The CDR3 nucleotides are TGTGCCAGTGGCACAGGGGTTACTAGCACAGATACGCAGTATTTT. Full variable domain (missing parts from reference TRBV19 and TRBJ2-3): DGGITQSPKYLFRKEGQNVTLSCEQNLNHDAMYWYRQDPGQGLRLIYYSQIVNDFQKGDIAEGYSVSREKKESFPLTVTSAQKNPTAFYLCASGTGVTSTDTQYFGPGTRLTVL.

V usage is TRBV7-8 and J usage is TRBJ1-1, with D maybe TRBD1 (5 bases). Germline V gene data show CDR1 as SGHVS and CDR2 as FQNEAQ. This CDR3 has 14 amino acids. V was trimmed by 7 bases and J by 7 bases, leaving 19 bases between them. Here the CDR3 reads CASKLTAIGGEAFF. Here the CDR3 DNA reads TGTGCCAGCAAACTCACGGCCATCGGGGGTGAAGCTTTCTTT.